The present TCR beta chain was sequenced within a study of blood T cell repertoires in COVID-19. To note about this clone: A junction boundary mismatches the germline segment, possibly from a read error.

Repertoires were generated with immunoSEQ multiplex PCR, while TCRdb's copy carries only in-frame clones and drops some. The sample lists 250,000 to 350,000 clones, roughly 84% occurring once. This clonotype was sampled from a human donor with COVID-19, enrolled during active disease. The donor label of this sample is uncertain. The sequencing sample was made of peripheral blood.

The CDR3 DNA reads as TGTGCCATCAGTTGGAGCGATCGCTATGGCTACACCTTC. It yields the protein CAISWSDRYGYTF. V is TRBV6-2 or TRBV6-3 and J is TRBJ1-2; D gene ambiguous. Germline CDR1 MNHEY, CDR2 SVGEGT. The CDR3 extends over 13 amino acids.